Each of the 29 T cell receptor beta chains below was sequenced from the same sample in a study of T-cell reconstitution after alpha-beta-depleted transplantation in children. During its preparation, the TCRbeta library received unique molecular identifiers. TCRdb independently ran MiXCR on the PCR reads; one entry per CDR3 protein. The sample has 130,000 to 150,000 distinct CDR3 sequences, roughly 9% seen once. The sequences come from PBMCs, mostly from graft donor cells, collected 180 days after TCRalphabeta/CD19-depleted stem cell transplant. These receptors all come from a female patient aged 2-9 years who had a stem cell transplant for congenital amegakaryocytic thrombocytopenia, so the T cells may come from the graft donor.

The V call is TRBV7-8, the J call TRBJ2-5; D possibly corresponds to TRBD1 (5 bases). Looked up from germline, CDR1 is SGHVS and CDR2 is FQNEAQ. The CDR3 is made up of 14 amino acids. Trimming shortened V by 5 bases and J by 5 bases, and 15 bases separated the two germline ends. CDR3 protein: CASSARQSGETQYF. In DNA form, the CDR3 reads TGTGCCAGCAGCGCCCGACAGTCGGGCGAGACCCAGTACTTC.

The chain couples TRBV5-1 to TRBJ1-2, with D uncertain. Trimming cost V 5 bases and J 3 bases, with 8 bases left between them. The CDR3 loop spans 12 amino acids. Germline CDR1 reads SGHRS; CDR2 reads YFSETQ. The CDR3 is CASRVRDYGYTF. The CDR3 region has the DNA TGCGCCAGCAGGGTGCGGGACTATGGCTACACCTTC.

This clonotype is a singleton in its sample. Since a much larger clone is just one base distant, this may be a read error. The chain links TRBV7-9 to TRBJ1-4; D unresolved. The germline V and J ends were trimmed by 2 bases and 14 bases, with 18 bases remaining between them. Germline values: CDR1 SEHNR, CDR2 FQNEAQ (reference sequence). This CDR3 has 14 amino acids. The CDR3 loop is CASSLIGRGGNLFF. DNA of the CDR3: TGTGCCAGCAGCTTAATAGGCCGGGGTGGAAACCTGTTTTTT.

This clonotype was seen at least ten times. V and J are TRBV4-2 and TRBJ2-7; 10 positions agree with TRBD1. V lost 4 bases, J lost 3 bases, and 6 bases stayed unmatched. Germline CDR1 LGHNA, CDR2 YNFKEQ. The CDR3 is 15 residues long. CDR3 in DNA: TGTGCCAGCAGCCCCGGGACAGGGGTCCACTACGAGCAGTACTTC. Protein product: CASSPGTGVHYEQYF.

This clonotype came up many times. The chain joins TRBV29-1 to TRBJ2-3; 11 bases align to TRBD2. The CDR3 runs 14 residues. Germline assignment: CDR1 SQVTM and CDR2 ANQGSEA. With V trimmed by 5 bases and J by 7 bases, 8 bases remained unmatched. CDR3 sequence (DNA): TGCAGCGTTCTTGTAGCGGGGGGGGCCCATACGCAGTATTTT. Protein product: CSVLVAGGAHTQYF.

This clonotype was counted ten times or more. This rearrangement joins TRBV5-5 to TRBJ1-2; tentative D call: TRBD1 (6 bases). The CDR3 is made up of 15 amino acids. Germline lookup yields CDR1 SGHKS and CDR2 YYEKEE (reference sequence). Trimming shortened V by 1 base and J by 2 bases, and 12 bases separated the two germline ends. This chain's CDR3 is CASSLSNRENYGYTF. The CDR3 coding sequence is TGTGCCAGCAGCTTGAGCAACAGGGAGAACTATGGCTACACCTTC. Full variable domain (outside the CDR3, taken from reference TRBV5-5 and TRBJ1-2): DAGVTQSPTHLIKTRGQQVTLRCSPISGHKSVSWYQQVLGQGPQFIFQYYEKEERGRGNFPDRFSARQFPNYSSELNVNALLLGDSALYLCASSLSNRENYGYTFGSGTRLTVV.

This clonotype appeared many times. The chain is built from TRBV11-2 and TRBJ2-1; TRBD2 agrees at 7 bases. This CDR3 is built from 14 residues. With V trimmed by 8 bases and J by 0 bases, 4 bases remained unmatched. Germline lookup yields CDR1 SGHAT and CDR2 FQNNGV. CDR3 sequence: CASLGGGSYNEQFF. DNA for the CDR3: TGTGCCAGCTTGGGGGGGGGCTCCTACAATGAGCAGTTCTTC. The entire variable domain, with the rest obtained from reference TRBV11-2 and TRBJ2-1, is as follows: EAGVAQSPRYKIIEKRQSVAFWCNPISGHATLYWYQQILGQGPKLLIQFQNNGVVDDSQLPKDRFSAERLKGVDSTLKIQPAKLEDSAVYLCASLGGGSYNEQFFGPGTRLTVL.

The chain uses TRBV25-1 and TRBJ2-3; 10 bases match TRBD2. Germline-derived CDR1 and CDR2 are MGHDK and SYGVNS. With 5 bases clipped from V and 4 bases from J, the junction kept 6 bases outside the gene matches. The CDR3 is 15 residues long. CDR3 DNA sequence: TGTGCCAGCAGTACCGAGCGGGAGGGACCAGATACGCAGTATTTT. It yields the protein CASSTEREGPDTQYF.

At least ten counts were recorded for this clonotype. V gene TRBV5-6 combines with J gene TRBJ2-3; D is possibly TRBD2 (5 bases). With 6 bases removed from V and 2 bases from J, the gap between germline ends came to 13 bases. Germline V lookup: CDR1 SGHDT, CDR2 YYEEEE. The CDR3 covers 14 residues. Written as DNA, the CDR3 is TGTGCCAGCACCATGCGGGTGATCACAGATACGCAGTATTTT. Translated, it gives CASTMRVITDTQYF.

This clonotype was observed many times. The V and J genes are TRBV29-1 and TRBJ2-2; no definite D call. V was trimmed by 4 bases and J by 0 bases, leaving 6 bases between them. The CDR3 sequence is 13 residues long. CDR1 and CDR2 from the germline V gene are SQVTM and ANQGSEA. The CDR3 DNA reads as TGCAGCGTTGTGCCAGCGAACACCGGGGAGCTGTTTTTT. Protein sequence: CSVVPANTGELFF.

This clonotype was seen ten or more times. This chain connects TRBV29-1 to TRBJ2-5, with a tentative D call TRBD2 (6 bases). V lost 0 bases, J lost 4 bases, and 12 bases lay in between. The length of the CDR3 is 14 residues. Germline CDR1 SQVTM, CDR2 ANQGSEA. The CDR3 region has the DNA TGCAGCGTTGAAGATTGGGGGGATCGAGAGACCCAGTACTTC. The encoded protein is CSVEDWGDRETQYF. The full variable domain, in which reference TRBV29-1 and TRBJ2-5 provide the parts outside the CDR3, is SAVISQKPSRDICQRGTSLTIQCQVDSQVTMMFWYRQQPGQSLTLIATANQGSEATYESGFVIDKFPISRPNLTFSTLTVSNMSPEDSSIYLCSVEDWGDRETQYFGPGTRLLVL.

Ten or more counts support this clonotype. The chain combines TRBV20-1 with TRBJ2-7, with 8 bases identical to TRBD2. V lost 6 bases, J lost 4 bases, and 11 bases stayed unmatched. The CDR3 has 14 residues. Per the germline V gene, CDR1 is DFQATT and CDR2 is SNEGSKA (reference sequence). This CDR3 is CSAARPGLGYEQYF. As DNA, the CDR3 is TGCAGTGCCGCAAGACCGGGACTAGGATACGAGCAGTACTTC.

The chain has TRBV24-1 and TRBJ2-3; 9 nucleotides agree with TRBD1. Germline CDR1 reads KGHDR; CDR2 reads SFDVKD. CDR3 length: 16 residues. Trimming removed 3 bases from V and 4 bases from J; junction bases left unmatched: 7. In DNA form, the CDR3 reads TGTGCCACCAGTGATCTCCGGGACAGGGAATCAGATACGCAGTATTTT. Encoded protein: CATSDLRDRESDTQYF.

This clonotype has a count of ten or more. V usage is TRBV5-5 and J usage is TRBJ2-4; D ambiguous. This CDR3 has 14 amino acids. Trimming left V 3 bases short and J 0 bases short, with 7 bases between. The germline V gene has CDR1 SGHKS and CDR2 YYEKEE (reference sequence). The CDR3 DNA follows: TGTGCCAGCAGCTCTGTGCTAGCCAAAAACATTCAGTACTTC. Translated, it gives CASSSVLAKNIQYF.

There are many counts of this clonotype. This chain joins TRBV27 and TRBJ2-5; TRBD2 aligns across 7 bases. Germline lookup yields CDR1 MNHEY and CDR2 SMNVEV (reference sequence). The CDR3 is made up of 14 amino acids. The V gene end was trimmed by 4 bases and the J gene end by 1 base; junction bases not matched to a gene: 3. The CDR3 sequence is CASSYGRSQETQYF. CDR3 DNA: TGTGCCAGCAGTTACGGGAGGTCCCAAGAGACCCAGTACTTC.

This clonotype was seen at least ten times. This chain links TRBV29-1 with TRBJ2-5; D is unresolved. The germline V and J ends were trimmed by 6 bases and 1 base, with 12 bases remaining between them. CDR1 is SQVTM and CDR2 is ANQGSEA in the germline V gene. CDR3 length equals 13 residues. The CDR3 DNA reads as TGCAGCGTCGCTGACACATTCCAAGAGACCCAGTACTTC. Translation gives CSVADTFQETQYF.

This clonotype was seen many times. The chain joins TRBV3-1 to TRBJ2-7; weak D call: TRBD2 (6 bases). CDR1 and CDR2 from the germline V gene are LGHDT and YNNKEL (reference sequence). Trimming took off 3 bases at V and 2 bases at J, with 17 bases between the two ends. This CDR3 is built from 16 residues. CDR3 protein: CASSQGGGGTTYEQYF. The DNA for the CDR3 is TGTGCCAGCAGCCAGGGTGGCGGCGGGACCACCTACGAGCAGTACTTC.

This clonotype has at least ten counts. V usage is TRBV6-5 and J usage is TRBJ2-7, with a weak D call TRBD1 (6 bases). The germline V gene has CDR1 MNHEY and CDR2 SVGAGI. The CDR3 has 15 residues. V was shortened by 6 bases and J by 3 bases, with 18 bases between the two germline ends. CDR3 sequence reads: CASSRDRNDYYEQYF. The CDR3 DNA follows: TGTGCCAGCAGCCGCGACAGGAACGATTACTACGAGCAGTACTTC.

The rearrangement joins TRBV7-2 to TRBJ1-1; D perhaps matches TRBD1 (5 bases). The CDR3 runs 15 residues. Germline CDR1 is SGHTA and CDR2 is FQGNSA. V was pared by 0 bases and J by 1 base, with 9 bases between. DNA of the CDR3: TGTGCCAGCAGCTTAGCGGTGGGGGGGAACACTGAAGCTTTCTTT. Translation: CASSLAVGGNTEAFF. The full variable domain, with the rest looked up from reference TRBV7-2 and TRBJ1-1, is GAGVSQSPSNKVTEKGKDVELRCDPISGHTALYWYRQSLGQGLEFLIYFQGNSAPDKSGLPSDRFSAERTGGSVSTLTIQRTQQEDSAVYLCASSLAVGGNTEAFFGQGTRLTVV.

The rearrangement uses TRBV5-1 and TRBJ2-5; TRBD2 is a possible D gene (5 bases). The CDR3 is 14 residues long. V dropped 6 bases and J dropped 1 base, with 13 bases sitting between them. Germline values: CDR1 SGHRS, CDR2 YFSETQ. CDR3 DNA sequence: TGCGCCAGCACGTCACGGGGTGCCCAAGAGACCCAGTACTTC. It is translated as CASTSRGAQETQYF. The full variable domain, its missing parts supplied by reference TRBV5-1 and TRBJ2-5, is KAGVTQTPRYLIKTRGQQVTLSCSPISGHRSVSWYQQTPGQGLQFLFEYFSETQRNKGNFPGRFSGRQFSNSRSEMNVSTLELGDSALYLCASTSRGAQETQYFGPGTRLLVL.

This clonotype was detected many times. J is TRBJ1-5 and V is TRBV6-1, with D possibly matching TRBD1 (6 bases). The V end was cut by 3 bases, the J end by 9 bases, with 9 bases between. The CDR3 runs to 12 residues. Germline-derived CDR1 and CDR2 are MNHNS and SASEGT. The CDR3 spells CASSDGQRPQHF. CDR3 in DNA: TGTGCCAGCAGTGATGGACAGCGGCCCCAGCATTTT.

This clonotype was seen a single time. The V call is TRBV2, the J call TRBJ1-5, with 8 bases fitting TRBD1. Trimming removed 7 bases from V and 8 bases from J; junction bases left unmatched: 13. The CDR3 is 15 residues long. CDR1 SNHLY and CDR2 FYNNEI come from the germline V gene. CDR3 protein: CASTDGQGSNKPQHF. For the CDR3, the DNA is TGTGCCAGCACCGACGGACAGGGAAGTAATAAGCCCCAGCATTTT.

This clonotype appeared a few times. The genes are TRBV20-1 and TRBJ2-7, with no clear D. The CDR3 covers 16 residues. The germline V and J ends were trimmed by 0 bases and 2 bases, with 17 bases remaining between them. CDR1 is DFQATT, CDR2 SNEGSKA, per germline (reference sequence). The CDR3 sequence is CSARDRLAPTPYEQYF. In nucleotides, the CDR3 is TGCAGTGCTAGAGATAGGTTGGCCCCTACCCCCTACGAGCAGTACTTC.

The chain uses TRBV5-6 and TRBJ2-1; 10 bases align to TRBD1. From germline, CDR1 is SGHDT and CDR2 YYEEEE. The CDR3 consists of 15 residues. V lost 4 bases and J lost 2; bases outside the gene matches: 3. The CDR3 region has the DNA TGTGCCAGCAGCCGAGGGACAGGGGCCTACAATGAGCAGTTCTTC. It specifies CASSRGTGAYNEQFF.

Ten or more counts support this clonotype. V and J are TRBV20-1 and TRBJ2-7, with D tentatively TRBD1 (6 bases). V dropped 1 base and J dropped 10 bases, with 17 bases sitting between them. CDR3 length: 13 residues. CDR1 is DFQATT and CDR2 is SNEGSKA in the germline V gene (reference sequence). The CDR3 sequence: CSARGTTGIEQYF. In DNA form, the CDR3 reads TGCAGTGCTAGAGGGACAACAGGGATAGAACAGTACTTC.

This clonotype came up a few times. This chain connects TRBV7-3 to TRBJ2-1, with TRBD1 matching 10 bases. The CDR3 extends over 14 amino acids. J was trimmed by 8 bases and V by 4 bases; bases with no gene match: 5. CDR1 and CDR2 from the germline V gene are SGHTA and FQGTGA. The CDR3 is CASSSQDRGDEQFF. The CDR3 DNA reads as TGTGCCAGCAGCTCTCAGGACAGGGGGGATGAGCAGTTCTTC.

This clonotype was recorded at least ten times. The chain recombines TRBV4-1 with TRBJ1-1; TRBD1 might be the D (5 bases). The V gene lost 0 bases and the J gene lost 7 bases, with 12 bases spanning the gap. The CDR3 extends over 14 amino acids. Germline values: CDR1 MGHRA, CDR2 YSYEKL. In DNA, the CDR3 is TGCGCCAGCAGCCAAGATCCAGGGATCCGTGAAGCTTTCTTT. This encodes CASSQDPGIREAFF.

The chain uses TRBV6-2 or TRBV6-3 and TRBJ2-3; D perhaps matches TRBD1 (6 bases). Germline V gene sequence: CDR1 MNHEY, CDR2 SVGEGT. The CDR3 is made up of 17 amino acids. V lost 2 bases and J 1 base, leaving 16 bases between the germline ends. The CDR3 region is CASSYAPRGGGTDTQYF. The CDR3 nucleotides are TGTGCCAGCAGTTACGCCCCCCGAGGGGGAGGCACAGATACGCAGTATTTT.

This clonotype was picked up many times. The V call is TRBV28, the J call TRBJ2-5, with D perhaps TRBD1 (5 bases). Per the germline V gene, CDR1 is MDHEN and CDR2 is SYDVKM. Trimming stripped 6 bases from V and 5 bases from J, with 7 bases between. The CDR3 length is 11 residues. DNA for the CDR3: TGTGCCAGCAGCTCAGGGGAGACCCAGTACTTC. Translated: CASSSGETQYF.